This T cell receptor (beta chain) was retrieved from a study of OX40 agonist ivuxolimab in advanced cancers. Study information: It was ivuxolimab, an agonistic anti-OX40 (CD134) antibody, that patients were treated with.

This CDR3 comprises 15 residues. CDR1 and CDR2 from the germline V gene are SEHNR and FQNEAQ (reference sequence). Losses at the gene ends were 5 bases for V and 6 bases for J; bases not matched to a gene: 12. The assay was immunoSEQ multiplex PCR, and TCRdb's table has in-frame clones only and misses some. In the table there are some 19,000 clones, 75% to 85% of which are singletons. Exclusion of a patient followed from autoimmune disease history or systemic immunosuppression. The material sequenced was CD4+ or CD8+ T cells sorted from blood, taken in a trial of the OX40 agonist ivuxolimab. This sequence was found in an adult with an advanced solid tumor such as melanoma, head and neck, liver or kidney cancer. The genes are TRBV7-9 and TRBJ1-2; 7 bases align to TRBD1. This CDR3 reads CASSPLGRGQDGYTF. Here the CDR3 DNA reads TGTGCCAGCAGCCCACTCGGGAGGGGGCAGGATGGCTACACCTTC.